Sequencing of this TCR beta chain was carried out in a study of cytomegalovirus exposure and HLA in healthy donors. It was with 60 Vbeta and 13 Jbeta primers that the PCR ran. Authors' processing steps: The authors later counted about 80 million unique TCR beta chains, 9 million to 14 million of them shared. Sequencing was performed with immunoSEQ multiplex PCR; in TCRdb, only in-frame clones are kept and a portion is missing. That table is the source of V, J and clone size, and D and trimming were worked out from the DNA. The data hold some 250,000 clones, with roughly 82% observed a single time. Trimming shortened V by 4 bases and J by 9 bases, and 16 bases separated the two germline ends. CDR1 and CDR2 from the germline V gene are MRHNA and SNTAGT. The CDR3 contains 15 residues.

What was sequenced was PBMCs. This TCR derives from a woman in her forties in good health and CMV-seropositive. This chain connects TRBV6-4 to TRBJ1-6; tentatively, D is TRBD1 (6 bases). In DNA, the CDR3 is TGTGCCAGCAGTGCCGCTCAGGGGAACAGTTCACCCCTCCACTTT. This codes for CASSAAQGNSSPLHF.